The rows below give T cell receptor beta chains drawn from one sample of a study of blood T cell repertoires in COVID-19. The protocol was immunoSEQ multiplex PCR, while the TCRdb copy is restricted to in-frame clones and leaves out a portion. This table holds a few hundred thousand clones, 86% found once. The sequenced sample was PBMCs or T cells enriched from blood (not recorded which). Source of these receptors: a man in his thirties or forties who had recovered from COVID-19. CDR3s include the opening cysteine and the closing phenylalanine or tryptophan. Fields, in order: J gene, D gene, V gene, clone size, CDR3 DNA, CDR3 protein. A D gene is named only where the DNA matches it firmly. Size values are once, few and many counts, or a class for expanded clones, and some rows have none.

>TRBJ2-3|TRBD2|TRBV6-2/TRBV6-3|.
TGTGCCAGCAGTCGGACTAGCGGGGGAACAGATACGCAGTATTTT
CASSRTSGGTDTQYF
>TRBJ1-2|.|TRBV5-1|.
TGCGCCAGCCGGGAGGCAGGAGCCTACCTTAACTATGGCTACACCTTC
CASREAGAYLNYGYTF
>TRBJ2-5|TRBD1|TRBV27|.
TGTGCCAGCACCACCAAGGTTGGACAGGGCTGGAAGACCCAGTACTTC
CASTTKVGQGWKTQYF
>TRBJ2-2|.|TRBV5-1|.
TGCGCCAGCAGCTTGGGGGCCGAAACCGGGGAGCTGTTTTTT
CASSLGAETGELFF
>TRBJ1-2|.|TRBV11-2|.
TGTGCCAGCAGCGGAACATTAGGCAGGGTGAACTATGGCTACACCTTC
CASSGTLGRVNYGYTF
>TRBJ1-4|.|TRBV2|.
.
CASCSAGQGNEKLFF
>TRBJ2-7|TRBD2|TRBV5-4|.
TGTGCCAGCAGCTTGACTAGCGGGATAAGTATAGGGGAGCAGTACTTC
CASSLTSGISIGEQYF
>TRBJ1-5|TRBD1|TRBV4-1|.
TGCGCCAGGGAAGACAGGGTGGTACAGCCCCAGCATTTT
CAREDRVVQPQHF
>TRBJ2-1|.|TRBV27|.
TGTGCCAGCAGTTTAGTCGCAGGGGTGGGCAATGAGCAGTTCTTC
CASSLVAGVGNEQFF
>TRBJ2-5|.|TRBV7-9|.
TGTGCCAGCAGCTCAACAGGGTGGGAGACCCAGTACTTC
CASSSTGWETQYF
>TRBJ2-3|TRBD2|TRBV5-1|.
TGCGCCAGCAGCTTGTTGGCTAGCGGGTCCACAGATACGCAGTATTTT
CASSLLASGSTDTQYF
>TRBJ2-6|.|TRBV28|once
TGTGCCAGCACGCGCACCGGAGCATTCTCTGGGGCCAACGTCCTGACTTTC
CASTRTGAFSGANVLTF
>TRBJ1-4|TRBD1|TRBV30|.
TGTGCCTGGATGGACGGGACAGGGGGTTCGCTTGGTGAAAAACTGTTTTTT
CAWMDGTGGSLGEKLFF
>TRBJ2-7|.|TRBV7-6|.
TGTGCCAGCAGCCCAGGGGACATTTCCGAGCAGTACTTC
CASSPGDISEQYF
>TRBJ1-6|.|TRBV30|few
TGTGCCTGGGTGACAGGTGCGAATTCACCCCTCCACTTT
CAWVTGANSPLHF
>TRBJ1-1|.|TRBV5-5|.
TGTGCCAGCAGTCAAAACACTGAAGCTTTCTTT
CASSQNTEAFF
>TRBJ1-2|TRBD1|TRBV4-2|few
TGTGCCAGCAGCCCGACCGACAGGGTTTATGGCTACACCTTC
CASSPTDRVYGYTF
>TRBJ2-1|TRBD2|TRBV2|.
TGTGCCATTACTAGCGGGACCTACAATGAGCAGTTCTTC
CAITSGTYNEQFF
>TRBJ2-1|.|TRBV19|.
TGTGCCAGCAGTACGGGGAGCTCCTACAATGAGCAGTTCTTC
CASSTGSSYNEQFF
>TRBJ1-6|.|TRBV5-4|few
TGTGCCAGCAGCTTGTCGGCAGGGGTTAATTCACCCCTCCACTTT
CASSLSAGVNSPLHF
>TRBJ2-7|.|TRBV2|.
TGTGCCAGCAGTGAACGCGCCGGGGACGAGCAGTACTTC
CASSERAGDEQYF
>TRBJ2-3|TRBD2|TRBV3-1/TRBV3-2|once
TGTGCCAGCAGCCCGCAGGCTAGCGGAGTGAATACGCAGTATTTT
CASSPQASGVNTQYF
>TRBJ1-3|.|TRBV11-2|.
TGTGCCAGCAGCACCCGACAGGGAAACACCATATATTTT
CASSTRQGNTIYF
>TRBJ2-5|TRBD1|TRBV29-1|.
TGCAGCGTCGTCACTCCGGGACAGGGCGAAGAGACCCAGTACTTC
CSVVTPGQGEETQYF
>TRBJ2-3|.|TRBV11-2|.
TGTGCCAGCAGTCCTACCCGGATGTGGGAGCCCCCAGATACGCAGTATTTT
CASSPTRMWEPPDTQYF
>TRBJ2-3|TRBD2|TRBV9|.
TGTGCCAGCAGCCCAACGGGACTAGCGTACACAGATACGCAGTATTTT
CASSPTGLAYTDTQYF
>TRBJ2-4|TRBD1|TRBV11-2|.
TGTGCCAGCAGCAACCAGGACAGGCTGGGAAACATTCAGTACTTC
CASSNQDRLGNIQYF
>TRBJ2-7|TRBD1|TRBV27|.
TGTGCCAGCAGTATGACAGGGTCCTACGAGCAGTACTTC
CASSMTGSYEQYF
>TRBJ2-5|TRBD2|TRBV4-1|.
TGCGCCAGCAGCCAAGAATCTTCGGGGGGAGAGACCCAGTACTTC
CASSQESSGGETQYF
>TRBJ2-7|TRBD2|TRBV30|once
TGTGCCTGGAGTCGGACTAGCGGGAGCGACGAGCAGTACTTC
CAWSRTSGSDEQYF
>TRBJ1-5|.|TRBV11-2|.
TGTGCCAGCAGCCGAGACGGTCGGGGCGGGGATCAGCCCCAGCATTTT
CASSRDGRGGDQPQHF
>TRBJ1-1|.|TRBV10-2|.
TGCGCCAGCAGTGAGTATGGCTCCGGGTGGGACACTGAAGCTTTCTTT
CASSEYGSGWDTEAFF
>TRBJ1-4|.|TRBV12-3/TRBV12-4|few
TGTGCCAGCAGTTTCCTAAACCAACTGTTTTTT
CASSFLNQLFF
>TRBJ2-5|TRBD2|TRBV19|.
TGTGCCAGTAGTACCCCGGGACTAGCGGGGAGAGAGACCCAGTACTTC
CASSTPGLAGRETQYF
>TRBJ2-7|.|TRBV7-2|.
TGTGCCAGCAGCCGCGCCGGGGGCGGGAGTTCCTCCTACGAGCAGTACTTC
CASSRAGGGSSSYEQYF
>TRBJ2-2|.|TRBV25-1|.
TGTGCCAGCAGTGAATCGGGGGTCCCCGATCGGGAGCTGTTTTTT
CASSESGVPDRELFF
>TRBJ2-7|TRBD1|TRBV10-3|.
TGTGCCATCAGTCCCCTGACAGGGAGTAACGAGCAGTACTTC
CAISPLTGSNEQYF
>TRBJ2-7|TRBD1|TRBV7-8|.
TGTGCCAGCAGCTCACCCTTGGGGACAGGGACACACGAGCAGTACTTC
CASSSPLGTGTHEQYF
>TRBJ2-1|TRBD2|TRBV24-1|.
TGTGCCACCGGTCGGGCGGGAGTTTTGTACAATGAGCAGTTCTTC
CATGRAGVLYNEQFF
>TRBJ1-1|TRBD1|TRBV2|many
TGTGCCAGTTGCTGGGACAGGGCTACTGAAGCTTTCTTT
CASCWDRATEAFF
>TRBJ2-7|TRBD1|TRBV6-1|.
TGTGCCAGCAGTGAATGGGGACAGGATTATTACGAGCAGTACTTC
CASSEWGQDYYEQYF
>TRBJ2-1|TRBD1|TRBV11-2|once
TGTGCCAGCAGCTTAGTGGGACAGGGGGCTGGAAATGAGCAGTTCTTC
CASSLVGQGAGNEQFF
>TRBJ1-1|TRBD1|TRBV5-1|.
TGCGCCAGCAGCGGACAGGGAGAGTTCACTGAAGCTTTCTTT
CASSGQGEFTEAFF
>TRBJ1-6|.|TRBV7-2|few
TGTGCCAGCAGGGGAGACAGGTTTAGCTCCTATAATTCACCCCTCCACTTT
CASRGDRFSSYNSPLHF
>TRBJ2-7|.|TRBV11-2|few
TGTGCCAGCAGCTTATACGGGGCCTACGAGCAGTACTTC
CASSLYGAYEQYF
>TRBJ1-2|TRBD1|TRBV2|few
TGTGCCAGCAGGACCCAGGGGGAATATGGCTACACCTTC
CASRTQGEYGYTF
>TRBJ1-2|.|TRBV20-1|.
TGCAGTGCTAGTTCTACTAGGGACTATGGCTACACCTTC
CSASSTRDYGYTF
>TRBJ1-1|TRBD1|TRBV19|.
TGTGCCAGTAGTTTTCAAAGGGGGCGAGAAACTGAAGCTTTCTTT
CASSFQRGRETEAFF
>TRBJ1-4|.|TRBV7-9|.
TGTGCCAGCAGCTTAGACGGGTTTAATGAAAAACTGTTTTTT
CASSLDGFNEKLFF
>TRBJ1-2|.|TRBV14|.
TGTGCCAGCAGCCGACAGGCCGGGGACTATGGCTACACCTTC
CASSRQAGDYGYTF